Listed below are T cell receptor beta chains from one sample, sequenced in a study of blood T cell repertoires in COVID-19. Here immunoSEQ multiplex PCR was the method, and the copy in TCRdb shows in-frame clones only, minus some. The sample contains under 65,000 clones, over 80% of which appear only once. Source material: peripheral blood. The origin of the receptors is a man aged 55 to 69 with acute or convalescent COVID-19. Both conserved end residues are part of each CDR3. The D gene is left open where the match is weak. The size entry is marked missing in some rows and otherwise reads once, few, many or a size class.

D	size	V	J	DNA	CDR3
NA	NA	TRBV28	TRBJ2-3	TGTGCCAGCAAGGGTAGCGTGGTTACGCAGTATTTT	CASKGSVVTQYF
NA	NA	TRBV6-5	TRBJ1-3	TGTGCCAGCAGTCCCCCGGTGAACTCTGGAAACACCATATATTTT	CASSPPVNSGNTIYF
TRBD1	NA	TRBV6-7	TRBJ2-7	TGTGCCAGCAGGGAAGTGGGACAGGAACTTTACGAGCAGTACTTC	CASREVGQELYEQYF
NA	NA	TRBV21-1	TRBJ2-7	TGTGCCAGCAGTGCCACCTCTGGGACAGACCCCAACGAGCAGTACTTC	CASSATSGTDPNEQYF
NA	NA	TRBV12-3/TRBV12-4	TRBJ2-5	TGTGCCAGCACCCCGGCAGGGGAAGAGACCCAGTACTTC	CASTPAGEETQYF
TRBD1	once	TRBV13	TRBJ1-2	TGTGCCAGCATCCGGACAGGGGGCGTCGGCTACACCTTC	CASIRTGGVGYTF
TRBD1	NA	TRBV6-2/TRBV6-3	TRBJ1-2	TGTGCCAGCAGTTACCGCCGGGACAGGGGTGGCTACACCTTC	CASSYRRDRGGYTF
NA	NA	TRBV2	TRBJ1-2	TGTGCCAGCAGTTCTGACAGCACCTCCTATGGCTACACCTTC	CASSSDSTSYGYTF
TRBD1	NA	TRBV30	TRBJ2-3	TGTGCCTGGAGTGTGGTCCACCAACAGGGGTTGGTAGATACGCAGTATTTT	CAWSVVHQQGLVDTQYF
TRBD1	few	TRBV19	TRBJ2-2	TGTGCCAGTAGTACCGGGACAGGGGGCGTCGGGGAGCTGTTTTTT	CASSTGTGGVGELFF
NA	NA	TRBV19	TRBJ2-3	TGTGCCAGTCACCCATCGGGTGGGTCGCAGTATTTT	CASHPSGGSQYF
TRBD2	NA	TRBV5-1	TRBJ2-1	TGCGCCAGCAGCACATCGGGACTAAGGAACAATGAGCAGTTCTTC	CASSTSGLRNNEQFF
NA	NA	TRBV5-1	TRBJ1-1	TGCGCCAGCAGCCTAGGACAGATCGGGGACACTGAAGCTTTCTTT	CASSLGQIGDTEAFF
TRBD1	NA	TRBV19	TRBJ1-1	TGTGCCAGTAGCTTAAATACAGGGGGCTTGGGTGAAGCTTTCTTT	CASSLNTGGLGEAFF
TRBD1	NA	TRBV5-1	TRBJ1-1	TGCGCCAGCAGCGCCGGGACAGATTTGAACACTGAAGCTTTCTTT	CASSAGTDLNTEAFF
NA	NA	TRBV20-1	TRBJ2-7	TGCAGTGCTAGTGATACGGGAGTGGGCTACGAGCAGTACTTC	CSASDTGVGYEQYF
NA	NA	TRBV7-3	TRBJ2-1	TGTGCCAGCAGCTTGTATAAGGCGGAATTCTCTACGATCGACAATGAGCAGTTCTTC	CASSLYKAEFSTIDNEQFF
NA	once	TRBV19	TRBJ2-2	TGTGCCAGTAGTATAGTTAGAGTAAACACCGGGGAGCTGTTTTTT	CASSIVRVNTGELFF
NA	NA	TRBV5-1	TRBJ2-1	TGCGCCAGCAGCTTGGATGGATCCCCGGGGAGTGAGCAGTTCTTC	CASSLDGSPGSEQFF
TRBD2	NA	TRBV3-1/TRBV3-2	TRBJ2-1	TGTGCCAGCAGCCAAGACGCAGCGGGAGACAATGAGCAGTTCTTC	CASSQDAAGDNEQFF
NA	once	TRBV7-2	TRBJ1-6	TGTGCCAGCAGCTTAGAGGGAGGCGCCTATAATTCACCCCTCCACTTT	CASSLEGGAYNSPLHF
NA	NA	TRBV5-1	TRBJ2-5	TGCGCCAGCAGCACCGGGACATTCGGAGAGACCCAGTACTTC	CASSTGTFGETQYF
NA	NA	TRBV30	TRBJ2-1	TGTGCCTGGAGTGGGGGCGTTGGTGAGCAGTTCTTC	CAWSGGVGEQFF
TRBD1	NA	TRBV7-3	TRBJ2-5	TGTGCCAGCAGCCGCAGGGGGCGAGAGACCCAGTACTTC	CASSRRGRETQYF
NA	NA	TRBV19	TRBJ1-3	TGTGCCAGTAGTATGTCAACCTACTCTGGAAACACCATATATTTT	CASSMSTYSGNTIYF
NA	NA	TRBV27	TRBJ1-5	TGTGCCAGCAGTTTATCAGGCGGTCGGGGGTATAGCAATCAGCCCCAGCATTTT	CASSLSGGRGYSNQPQHF
TRBD1	NA	TRBV6-5	TRBJ1-4	TGTGCCAGCAGTCGAGCACAGGGGAGGACTGAAAAACTGTTTTTT	CASSRAQGRTEKLFF
NA	NA	TRBV6-5	TRBJ2-7	TGTGCCAGCGGAGGGAGGGACACTCAGTACTTC	CASGGRDTQYF
NA	once	TRBV9	TRBJ2-3	TGTGCCAGCAGCAGGGAGTTAGTTGGGGCAGATACGCAGTATTTT	CASSRELVGADTQYF
NA	NA	TRBV5-1	TRBJ1-5	TGCGCCAGCAGCTTGGCCACAGATCAGCCCCAGCATTTT	CASSLATDQPQHF
TRBD2	NA	TRBV15	TRBJ2-1	TGTGCCACCAGCAGACCCCGGACTAGCGGGAGGGCGGGGAATGAGCAGTTCTTC	CATSRPRTSGRAGNEQFF
NA	few	TRBV30	TRBJ2-3	TGTGCCTGGGGATACTCCAGGGTCTACACAGATACGCAGTATTTT	CAWGYSRVYTDTQYF